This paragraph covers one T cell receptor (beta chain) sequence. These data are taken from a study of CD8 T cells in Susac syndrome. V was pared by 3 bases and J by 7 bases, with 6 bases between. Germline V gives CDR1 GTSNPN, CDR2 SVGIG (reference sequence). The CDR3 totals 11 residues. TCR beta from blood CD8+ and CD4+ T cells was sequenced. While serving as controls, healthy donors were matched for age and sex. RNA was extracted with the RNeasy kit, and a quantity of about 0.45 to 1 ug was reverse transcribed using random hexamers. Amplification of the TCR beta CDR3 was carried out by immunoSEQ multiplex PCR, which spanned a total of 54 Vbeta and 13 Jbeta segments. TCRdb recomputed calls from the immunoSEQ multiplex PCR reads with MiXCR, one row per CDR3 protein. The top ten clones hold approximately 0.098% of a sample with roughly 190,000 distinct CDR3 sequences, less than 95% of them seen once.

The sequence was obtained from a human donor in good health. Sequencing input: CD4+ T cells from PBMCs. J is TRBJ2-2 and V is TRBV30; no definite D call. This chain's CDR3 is CAWRPVGELFF. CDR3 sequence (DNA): TGTGCCTGGAGGCCGGTCGGGGAGCTGTTTTTT.